The rows below give T cell receptor beta chains drawn from one sample of a study of T cells in Graves' hyperthyroidism and ophthalmopathy. TCRdb used MiXCR to reprocess the multiplex PCR reads, holding one entry per CDR3 protein. The profile shows about 360,000 distinct CDR3 sequences, around 14% of them singletons. Sequencing was done on a sample of blood. Receptor source: a woman aged 18-29 years with Graves' hyperthyroidism that later progressed to Graves' ophthalmopathy. Both conserved end residues are part of each CDR3. The D gene is left open where the match is weak. Some rows have no size entry. The others give once, few or many, or a class for an expanded clone.

v_gene: TRBV27; d_gene: .; len: 13; j_gene: TRBJ2-2; abundance: few; CDR3nt: TGTGCCAGCAGTTTTGAGGACACCGGGGAGCTGTTTTTT; CDR3aa: CASSFEDTGELFF
v_gene: TRBV3-1; d_gene: .; len: 12; j_gene: TRBJ1-2; abundance: many; CDR3nt: TGTGCCAGCAGCCAAACGGATTATGGCTACACCTTC; CDR3aa: CASSQTDYGYTF
v_gene: TRBV27; d_gene: .; len: 14; j_gene: TRBJ2-7; abundance: .; CDR3nt: TGTGCCAGCAGTCCCCGGGACTTCTCCTACGAGCAGTACTTC; CDR3aa: CASSPRDFSYEQYF
v_gene: TRBV6-1; d_gene: TRBD1; len: 15; j_gene: TRBJ2-7; abundance: .; CDR3nt: TGTGCCAGCAGTGAAGAGACAGGGGGCTCCTACGAGCAGTACTTC; CDR3aa: CASSEETGGSYEQYF
v_gene: TRBV12-3/TRBV12-4; d_gene: .; len: 12; j_gene: TRBJ2-1; abundance: .; CDR3nt: TGTGCCAGCAGTTTAGGGTACTTACCCCCGTTCTTC; CDR3aa: CASSLGYLPPFF
v_gene: TRBV6-2/TRBV6-3; d_gene: .; len: 13; j_gene: TRBJ1-5; abundance: many; CDR3nt: TGTGCCAGCAGGAGGGTCAGCAATCAGCCCCAGCATTTT; CDR3aa: CASRRVSNQPQHF
v_gene: TRBV28; d_gene: TRBD1; len: 16; j_gene: TRBJ2-5; abundance: .; CDR3nt: TGTGCCAGCAGTTTCAGGGGGTGGTGGTTTTCAGAGACCCAGTACTTC; CDR3aa: CASSFRGWWFSETQYF
v_gene: TRBV20-1; d_gene: .; len: 14; j_gene: TRBJ2-1; abundance: many; CDR3nt: TGCAGTGCAACCGGGCCGAGCTCCTACAATGAGCAGTTCTTC; CDR3aa: CSATGPSSYNEQFF
v_gene: TRBV6-2/TRBV6-3; d_gene: .; len: 14; j_gene: TRBJ2-3; abundance: few; CDR3nt: TGTGCCAGCAGTTACTCTTCAGGGGCCGATACGCAGTATTTT; CDR3aa: CASSYSSGADTQYF
v_gene: TRBV20-1; d_gene: .; len: 13; j_gene: TRBJ2-7; abundance: many; CDR3nt: TGCAGTGCTACGACTGGCAGGGGTTACGAGCAGTACTTC; CDR3aa: CSATTGRGYEQYF
v_gene: TRBV15; d_gene: .; len: 17; j_gene: TRBJ2-5; abundance: .; CDR3nt: TGTGCCACCAGCAGAGATGGAACGGGACCAACCCAAGAGACCCAGTACTTC; CDR3aa: CATSRDGTGPTQETQYF
v_gene: TRBV6-1; d_gene: .; len: 13; j_gene: TRBJ2-7; abundance: many; CDR3nt: TGTGCCAGTAAACAGGGTTCCCAATACGAGCAGTACTTC; CDR3aa: CASKQGSQYEQYF
v_gene: TRBV5-1; d_gene: TRBD2; len: 16; j_gene: TRBJ2-1; abundance: many; CDR3nt: TGCGCCAGCAGCTGGCCTAGCGGGAGGGCAAGGAATGAGCAGTTCTTC; CDR3aa: CASSWPSGRARNEQFF
v_gene: TRBV9; d_gene: .; len: 15; j_gene: TRBJ1-1; abundance: .; CDR3nt: TGTGCCAGCAGCGAGGACGTCAGGGGGAACACTGAAGCTTTCTTT; CDR3aa: CASSEDVRGNTEAFF
v_gene: TRBV29-1; d_gene: TRBD2; len: 16; j_gene: TRBJ2-5; abundance: .; CDR3nt: TGCAGCGTTGGCCCCGGACTAGCGGGAGGGGCAGAGACCCAGTACTTC; CDR3aa: CSVGPGLAGGAETQYF
v_gene: TRBV28; d_gene: TRBD1; len: 16; j_gene: TRBJ1-2; abundance: many; CDR3nt: TGTGCCAGCAGTTTTACCCCGGGACAGGGTTACTATGGCTACACCTTC; CDR3aa: CASSFTPGQGYYGYTF
v_gene: TRBV28; d_gene: .; len: 11; j_gene: TRBJ1-1; abundance: few; CDR3nt: TGTGCCCGCAGTTTAAGGACTGAAGCTTTCTTT; CDR3aa: CARSLRTEAFF
v_gene: TRBV10-1; d_gene: TRBD1; len: 13; j_gene: TRBJ1-1; abundance: .; CDR3nt: TGCGCCACCAGGACAGGGATGAACACTGAAGCTTTCTTT; CDR3aa: CATRTGMNTEAFF
v_gene: TRBV7-9; d_gene: TRBD1; len: 14; j_gene: TRBJ1-6; abundance: .; CDR3nt: TGTGCCAACAGCCCGGGACAGGGCAATTCACCCCTCCACTTT; CDR3aa: CANSPGQGNSPLHF
v_gene: TRBV9; d_gene: TRBD2; len: 16; j_gene: TRBJ2-3; abundance: few; CDR3nt: TGTGCCAGCAGCGTGCTAGCGGGACCTGAGGCAGATACGCAGTATTTT; CDR3aa: CASSVLAGPEADTQYF
v_gene: TRBV28; d_gene: .; len: 13; j_gene: TRBJ2-7; abundance: many; CDR3nt: TGTGCCAGCAGAACGGGACTGATTTACGAGCAGTACTTC; CDR3aa: CASRTGLIYEQYF
v_gene: TRBV24-1; d_gene: TRBD1; len: 14; j_gene: TRBJ1-4; abundance: many; CDR3nt: TGTGCCACCAGTGATGGGGGACAGGGCGAAAAACTGTTTTTT; CDR3aa: CATSDGGQGEKLFF
v_gene: TRBV4-2; d_gene: TRBD2; len: 18; j_gene: TRBJ2-5; abundance: few; CDR3nt: TGTGCCAGCAGCCAAGAAGAGTCTAGCGGGAGTTTAGGAGAGACCCAGTACTTC; CDR3aa: CASSQEESSGSLGETQYF
v_gene: TRBV19; d_gene: .; len: 14; j_gene: TRBJ2-1; abundance: few; CDR3nt: TGTGCCAGTACCTGGGTGGGGTTGAGCAATGAGCAGTTCTTC; CDR3aa: CASTWVGLSNEQFF
v_gene: TRBV11-3; d_gene: TRBD1; len: 17; j_gene: TRBJ2-2; abundance: many; CDR3nt: TGTGCCAGCAGCCTAGGGGGCGTGAGCTTTATGGCCGGGGAGCTGTTTTTT; CDR3aa: CASSLGGVSFMAGELFF
v_gene: TRBV20-1; d_gene: .; len: 12; j_gene: TRBJ1-1; abundance: many; CDR3nt: TGCAGTGCTAACGAGGAAGGGGAGGAAGCTTTCTTT; CDR3aa: CSANEEGEEAFF
v_gene: TRBV30; d_gene: .; len: 15; j_gene: TRBJ2-1; abundance: few; CDR3nt: TGTGCCTGGAGTGGCGCGGTAAGCTCCTACAATGAGCAGTTCTTC; CDR3aa: CAWSGAVSSYNEQFF
v_gene: TRBV20-1; d_gene: TRBD2; len: 14; j_gene: TRBJ2-7; abundance: many; CDR3nt: TGCAGTGCTAGCCCTAGCGGGAGGGAGTACGAGCAGTACTTC; CDR3aa: CSASPSGREYEQYF
v_gene: TRBV28; d_gene: .; len: 13; j_gene: TRBJ1-5; abundance: .; CDR3nt: TGTGCCAGCAGACAGCTTAGCAATCAGCCCCAGCATTTT; CDR3aa: CASRQLSNQPQHF
v_gene: TRBV10-3; d_gene: .; len: 14; j_gene: TRBJ2-1; abundance: many; CDR3nt: TGTGCCATCAGTGAGTCCCCTAGAGGCAATGAGCAGTTCTTC; CDR3aa: CAISESPRGNEQFF
v_gene: TRBV2; d_gene: .; len: 10; j_gene: TRBJ1-2; abundance: many; CDR3nt: TGTGCCAGCGGGGGGAACGGCTACACCTTC; CDR3aa: CASGGNGYTF
v_gene: TRBV6-2/TRBV6-3; d_gene: TRBD2; len: 16; j_gene: TRBJ2-7; abundance: many; CDR3nt: TGTGCCAGCAGTTACGAAAGCGGGAGCGTCTCCTACGAGCAGTACTTC; CDR3aa: CASSYESGSVSYEQYF
v_gene: TRBV12-3/TRBV12-4; d_gene: TRBD1; len: 15; j_gene: TRBJ1-1; abundance: many; CDR3nt: TGTGCCAGCAGTTCCCGACAGGGAGAGAACACTGAAGCTTTCTTT; CDR3aa: CASSSRQGENTEAFF
v_gene: TRBV28; d_gene: .; len: 15; j_gene: TRBJ2-6; abundance: many; CDR3nt: TGTGCCAGCAGTTTACCAGGGTCTGGGGCCAACGTCCTGACTTTC; CDR3aa: CASSLPGSGANVLTF
v_gene: TRBV12-3/TRBV12-4; d_gene: TRBD2; len: 16; j_gene: TRBJ2-1; abundance: many; CDR3nt: TGTGCCAGCAGTTCGCCCGAGCGGGAGAATAGGAATGAGCAGTTCTTC; CDR3aa: CASSSPERENRNEQFF
v_gene: TRBV11-2; d_gene: .; len: 15; j_gene: TRBJ2-7; abundance: .; CDR3nt: TGTGCCAGCAGCTCCTTGGACAGTTTTCTTTACGAGCAGTACTTC; CDR3aa: CASSSLDSFLYEQYF
v_gene: TRBV30; d_gene: .; len: 13; j_gene: TRBJ1-5; abundance: many; CDR3nt: TGTGCCTGGAAACGCGGCCTAAATCAGCCCCAGCATTTT; CDR3aa: CAWKRGLNQPQHF
v_gene: TRBV27; d_gene: .; len: 15; j_gene: TRBJ2-3; abundance: many; CDR3nt: TGTGCCAGCACTTCAAGCGGGTCCCAGGCAGATACGCAGTATTTT; CDR3aa: CASTSSGSQADTQYF
v_gene: TRBV19; d_gene: TRBD2; len: 16; j_gene: TRBJ2-7; abundance: .; CDR3nt: TGTGCCAGTAGTATGGGGCTAGCGGGAGCCGACTACGAGCAGTACTTC; CDR3aa: CASSMGLAGADYEQYF
v_gene: TRBV4-3; d_gene: TRBD1; len: 15; j_gene: TRBJ1-4; abundance: few; CDR3nt: TGCGCCAGCAGCCAAGGCCAGGGGGATAGCGAAAAACTGTTTTTT; CDR3aa: CASSQGQGDSEKLFF
v_gene: TRBV28; d_gene: TRBD1; len: 15; j_gene: TRBJ2-5; abundance: many; CDR3nt: TGTGCCAGCAGTTTATCCCCGACAGGGCAGTTGACCCAGTACTTC; CDR3aa: CASSLSPTGQLTQYF
v_gene: TRBV27; d_gene: .; len: 13; j_gene: TRBJ2-1; abundance: many; CDR3nt: TGTGCCAGCAGTTTAACAGGGAAAAATGAGCAGTTCTTC; CDR3aa: CASSLTGKNEQFF
v_gene: TRBV4-3; d_gene: .; len: 16; j_gene: TRBJ2-1; abundance: .; CDR3nt: TGCGCCAGCAGCCAAGAGTCACAAGCAGCCTACAATGAGCAGTTCTTC; CDR3aa: CASSQESQAAYNEQFF
v_gene: TRBV24-1; d_gene: TRBD2; len: 18; j_gene: TRBJ2-1; abundance: few; CDR3nt: TGTGCCACCAGTGATCCGGGACTAGCGGGAATGGCGAGCGGTGAGCAGTTCTTC; CDR3aa: CATSDPGLAGMASGEQFF
v_gene: TRBV6-2/TRBV6-3; d_gene: .; len: 14; j_gene: TRBJ1-5; abundance: .; CDR3nt: TGTGCCAGCAGCCGGAGGGGGATCGGTCAGCCCCAGCATTTT; CDR3aa: CASSRRGIGQPQHF
v_gene: TRBV19; d_gene: TRBD2; len: 14; j_gene: TRBJ2-5; abundance: few; CDR3nt: TGTGCCAGTAGTTTTCGACTAGCGGGAGAGACCCAGTACTTC; CDR3aa: CASSFRLAGETQYF
v_gene: TRBV11-2; d_gene: .; len: 16; j_gene: TRBJ1-6; abundance: few; CDR3nt: TGTGCCAGCAGCTTAGGGGGGCAGGTCCATACTTCACCCCTCCACTTT; CDR3aa: CASSLGGQVHTSPLHF
v_gene: TRBV20-1; d_gene: TRBD2; len: 14; j_gene: TRBJ2-7; abundance: many; CDR3nt: TGCAGTGCCTTAGGACTAGCGGGAGGAGGCGAGCAGTACTTC; CDR3aa: CSALGLAGGGEQYF
v_gene: TRBV30; d_gene: TRBD1; len: 13; j_gene: TRBJ2-5; abundance: many; CDR3nt: TGTGCTGCTACAGGGGGCCTGGGTGAGACCCAGTACTTC; CDR3aa: CAATGGLGETQYF
v_gene: TRBV27; d_gene: TRBD1; len: 16; j_gene: TRBJ2-2; abundance: .; CDR3nt: TGTGCCAGCAGTGACCCGGGACAGGGGGCAGACGGGGAGCTGTTTTTT; CDR3aa: CASSDPGQGADGELFF
v_gene: TRBV27; d_gene: .; len: 15; j_gene: TRBJ2-3; abundance: .; CDR3nt: TGTGCCAGCAGCTATGGGTGGGAGAGGACAGATACGCAGTATTTT; CDR3aa: CASSYGWERTDTQYF
v_gene: TRBV20-1; d_gene: .; len: 12; j_gene: TRBJ2-2; abundance: .; CDR3nt: TGCAGTGCTAGAGATCAAGCCGGGGAGCTGTTTTTT; CDR3aa: CSARDQAGELFF
v_gene: TRBV28; d_gene: .; len: 14; j_gene: TRBJ2-7; abundance: many; CDR3nt: TGTGCCAGCAGACCCCCCAACCCTCTGGGGGAGCAGTACTTC; CDR3aa: CASRPPNPLGEQYF
v_gene: TRBV6-1; d_gene: TRBD1; len: 16; j_gene: TRBJ2-3; abundance: few; CDR3nt: TGTGCCAGCAGTGAGAGACAGGGGGCTTTGGGAGATACGCAGTATTTT; CDR3aa: CASSERQGALGDTQYF
v_gene: TRBV20-1; d_gene: .; len: 16; j_gene: TRBJ2-7; abundance: few; CDR3nt: TGCAGTGCTAGAGCCTGGGGAACAGGTAGAGTCTACGAGCAGTACTTC; CDR3aa: CSARAWGTGRVYEQYF
v_gene: TRBV14; d_gene: TRBD1; len: 14; j_gene: TRBJ1-2; abundance: .; CDR3nt: TGTGCCAGCAGCCCAGCCGGGACAGTCTATGGCTACACCTTC; CDR3aa: CASSPAGTVYGYTF
v_gene: TRBV6-1; d_gene: .; len: 14; j_gene: TRBJ2-7; abundance: .; CDR3nt: TGTGCCAGCAGTGGAGGGGGACGGCTCTACGAGCAGTACTTC; CDR3aa: CASSGGGRLYEQYF
v_gene: TRBV19; d_gene: .; len: 13; j_gene: TRBJ2-7; abundance: few; CDR3nt: TGTGCCAGTAGCCTAGCCGACTCCTACGAGCAGTACTTC; CDR3aa: CASSLADSYEQYF
v_gene: TRBV13; d_gene: TRBD2; len: 18; j_gene: TRBJ2-1; abundance: .; CDR3nt: TGTGCCAGCAGCTCCCGGGGGGGGCGGGAGGGTAACTACAATGAGCAGTTCTTC; CDR3aa: CASSSRGGREGNYNEQFF
v_gene: TRBV7-2; d_gene: .; len: 18; j_gene: TRBJ2-5; abundance: .; CDR3nt: TGTGCCAGCAGCTTAGGGGGCGAGCTTTCGGAGTTGCAAGAGACCCAGTACTTC; CDR3aa: CASSLGGELSELQETQYF